The next 8 T cell receptor beta chains were all read from a single sample in a study of T cell responses to AZD1222 COVID-19 vaccine (dated by TCRdb to 2020 to 2022). This specimen's time point label, interpreted: about 28 days (+/-7) after the second vaccine dose. Per the publication, the treatment or condition label means: meningococcal conjugate vaccine given as trial control. The library was produced with the immunoSEQ multiplex PCR assay. The immuneACCESS repertoire file appears here via TCRdb, limited to in-frame rearrangements. These files lack a portion of the clones; in checked studies, under half of the deficit traces to unresolved V genes, and the cause of the others is not known. In all, the sample holds about 120,000 clones, and about nine tenths of those were seen once. Over 4% of the sample comes from the top ten. Sequenced material: peripheral blood, taken 28 days after the second dose of the MenACWY control vaccine. These receptors were obtained from an adult who received the MenACWY meningococcal vaccine as a control.

The chain uses TRBV27 and TRBJ2-7, with 8 nucleotides matching TRBD2. There are 17 residues in the CDR3. CDR1 is MNHEY, CDR2 SMNVEV, per germline (reference sequence). V lost 2 bases and J lost 2; bases outside the gene matches: 11. CDR3 bases: TGTGCCAGCAGTTTACTTTCGGCGGGAGGCCCCACCTACGAGCAGTACTTC. This sequence encodes CASSLLSAGGPTYEQYF.

V and J are TRBV5-1 and TRBJ1-1, with no clear D. Trimming removed 2 bases at V and 4 bases at J, with 12 bases between. CDR1 is SGHRS and CDR2 is YFSETQ in the germline V gene. The CDR3 loop spans 14 amino acids. The CDR3 DNA sequence: TGCGCCAGCAGCTTTGACACCGAGGGCACTGAAGCTTTCTTT. Its protein product is CASSFDTEGTEAFF.

The gene calls are TRBV6-2 or TRBV6-3 and TRBJ2-7; 9 bases line up with TRBD2. CDR3 size: 16 residues. V lost 1 base, J lost 2 bases, and 6 bases stayed unmatched. Germline V gives CDR1 MNHEY, CDR2 SVGEGT. CDR3 in DNA: TGTGCCAGCAGTTACTTGGATATAGCGGGAGCCTACGAGCAGTACTTC. The encoded protein is CASSYLDIAGAYEQYF.

The genes are TRBV10-2 and TRBJ2-7; D is uncertain. This CDR3 has 11 amino acids. The V gene's germline CDR1 is WSHSY and CDR2 SAAADI. Trimming took 2 bases from V and 4 from J, leaving 3 bases between them. CDR3 loop: CASSEGYEQYV. CDR3 coding DNA: TGCGCCAGCAGTGAGGGGTACGAGCAGTACGTC.

As concerns this clone: The germline gene is not matched at one end of the junction; a read error may be the cause. This rearrangement joins TRBV5-6 to TRBJ2-3, with TRBD1 identical over 9 bases. The CDR3 has 9 amino acids. CDR1 and CDR2 from the germline V gene are SGHDT and YYEEEE. This chain's CDR3 is CASSATGGF. The CDR3 DNA reads as TGTGCCAGCAGCGCGACAGGGGGGTTT.

This clone was seen only a few times. The rearrangement uses TRBV3-1 (or the pseudogene TRBV3-2) and TRBJ2-3; the match to TRBD2 covers 10 bases. Germline V lookup: CDR1 LGHDT, CDR2 YNNKEL (reference sequence). This CDR3 is built from 15 residues. The ends lost 4 bases at V and 5 bases at J; junction bases unmatched: 6. The CDR3 region has the DNA TGTGCCAGCAGCCCCAGCGGGGGGGGCGGAGATACGCAGTATTTT. Residues: CASSPSGGGGDTQYF.

The CDR3 protein is CASSHLAGVTDTQYF. For the CDR3, the DNA is TGTGCCAGCAGCCACCTCGCAGGAGTCACAGATACGCAGTATTTT. This chain joins TRBV6-2 or TRBV6-3 and TRBJ2-3, with unresolved D. Trimming left V 6 bases short and J 2 bases short, with 15 bases between. This CDR3 spans 15 amino acids. From germline, CDR1 is MNHEY and CDR2 SVGEGT.

The chain couples TRBV3-1 (or the pseudogene TRBV3-2) to TRBJ2-7, with 9 bases matching TRBD2. V shed 3 bases and J 5 bases; nucleotides not matched to a gene: 8. The CDR3 contains 15 residues. Germline V lookup: CDR1 LGHDT, CDR2 YNNKEL (reference sequence). CDR3 loop: CASSQGGSGRNEQYF. The CDR3, as DNA: TGTGCCAGCAGCCAGGGGGGTAGCGGGAGAAACGAGCAGTACTTC.